This paragraph reports one TCR beta chain. Antigen specificity is unknown. The sample belongs to a study of T cell repertoires in cytomegalovirus infection. As for the study in general: Public TCR beta signatures marked donors with CMV infection and the matching HLA.

MiXCR was run by TCRdb on the reads, yielding one entry per CDR3 protein. Counted here are fewer than 550,000 distinct CDR3 sequences, 15% to 20% occurring once; the ten biggest clones make up roughly 25%. Study conclusions and caveats: Clonotypes of TCR beta that were HLA-C-restricted and CMV-specific dominated the ex vivo response. Carriers of CMV and the relevant HLA type were discriminated by public TCR beta frequency.

Trimming removed 4 bases from V and 8 bases from J, with 18 bases in between. CDR3 size: 14 residues. Germline CDR1 reads DFQATT; CDR2 reads SNEGSKA (reference sequence). The chain couples TRBV20-1 to TRBJ2-1; TRBD2 is a possible D gene (6 bases). The source material was CD8+ T cells from PBMCs. This TCR was sampled from a human donor in good health (CMV status not recorded). Some clones in this sample may be carry-over from other donors' samples. CDR3 residues: CSATPSESIDEQFF. In DNA, the CDR3 is TGCAGTGCTACTCCTAGCGAGAGTATTGATGAGCAGTTCTTC.